The rows below give T cell receptor beta chains drawn from one sample of a study of cytomegalovirus exposure and HLA in healthy donors. The repertoire was sequenced with immunoSEQ multiplex PCR; TCRdb's copy has only in-frame clones and lacks some. The top ten clones hold about 7.7% of a sample with more than 150,000 clones, about 75% of them seen once. The sample consisted of PBMCs. These receptors originate from a middle-aged woman in good health and CMV-seropositive. CDR3s include the opening cysteine and the closing phenylalanine or tryptophan. The order of the fields is J gene, CDR3 length, clone size, D gene, V gene, CDR3 protein, CDR3 DNA. D genes are given only for firm matches. Size is stated for part of the rows, as once, few or many counts, or as a class when the clone is expanded.

TRBJ2-1,11,NA,TRBD1,TRBV7-9,CASSSGTGKFF,TGTGCCAGCAGCTCCGGGACAGGAAAGTTCTTC
TRBJ2-7,15,few,TRBD2,TRBV11-2,CASSLTSGTFYEQYF,TGTGCCAGCAGCTTGACTAGCGGGACCTTCTACGAGCAGTACTTC
TRBJ1-4,14,NA,NA,TRBV29-1,CSVSRGGGYEKLFF,TGCAGCGTCTCCCGAGGAGGAGGGTACGAAAAACTGTTTTTT
TRBJ2-7,15,NA,TRBD2,TRBV9,CASSVDGTSYYEQYF,TGTGCCAGCAGCGTAGACGGGACTAGCTACTACGAGCAGTACTTC
TRBJ1-1,15,NA,TRBD1,TRBV18,CASSPSTGGHTEAFF,TGTGCCAGCTCACCGTCGACAGGGGGCCACACTGAAGCTTTCTTT
TRBJ1-1,12,NA,NA,TRBV6-6,CASSDDGHEAFF,TGTGCCAGCAGTGACGATGGGCATGAAGCTTTCTTT
TRBJ1-1,16,few,NA,TRBV10-2,CASSDPSEGRDTEAFF,TGCGCCAGCAGTGACCCAAGTGAAGGGCGGGACACTGAAGCTTTCTTT
TRBJ1-1,15,NA,NA,TRBV18,CASSPKQGEGTEAFF,TGTGCCAGCTCACCCAAACAGGGAGAAGGTACTGAAGCTTTCTTT
TRBJ2-7,12,NA,TRBD1,TRBV29-1,CSAGTGHYEQYF,TGCAGCGCAGGGACAGGCCACTACGAGCAGTACTTC
TRBJ2-2,13,NA,NA,TRBV2,CASSGQGTGELFF,TGTGCCAGCAGTGGGCAGGGGACCGGGGAGCTGTTTTTT
TRBJ1-2,15,NA,TRBD1,TRBV7-2,CASSQRTGALYGYTF,TGTGCCAGCAGCCAAAGGACAGGGGCCCTCTATGGCTACACCTTC
TRBJ1-2,14,NA,TRBD1,TRBV28,CASRDRDSNYGYTF,TGTGCCAGCAGGGACCGGGACAGCAACTATGGCTACACCTTC
TRBJ1-4,15,NA,NA,TRBV7-7,CASSPAPGDNEKLFF,TGTGCTAGCAGCCCGGCCCCAGGGGATAATGAAAAACTGTTTTTT
TRBJ2-3,18,NA,TRBD2,TRBV10-3,CAISESSTSVGGTDTQYF,TGTGCCATCAGTGAGTCGTCCACTAGCGTGGGGGGCACAGATACGCAGTATTTT
TRBJ1-1,14,NA,TRBD1,TRBV19,CASTLGGLGTEAFF,TGTGCCAGTACCCTAGGGGGCCTGGGCACTGAAGCTTTCTTT
TRBJ2-5,13,NA,TRBD1,TRBV7-2,CASSSGTAETQYF,TGTGCCAGCAGCTCCGGGACAGCAGAGACCCAGTACTTC
TRBJ1-1,15,NA,NA,TRBV19,CASRRDGNMNTEAFF,TGTGCCAGTAGGCGGGACGGTAACATGAACACTGAAGCTTTCTTT
TRBJ1-1,15,NA,TRBD1,TRBV11-3,CASSAGQLPGTEAFF,TGTGCCAGCAGCGCGGGACAGCTTCCTGGCACTGAAGCTTTCTTT
TRBJ1-2,13,NA,NA,TRBV5-4,CASSLDRSYGYTF,TGTGCCAGCAGCTTGGACCGGTCCTATGGCTACACCTTC
TRBJ1-1,14,NA,TRBD1,TRBV5-1,CASSRGQENTEAFF,TGCGCCAGCAGCAGGGGACAGGAAAACACTGAAGCTTTCTTT
TRBJ1-1,13,NA,NA,TRBV11-2,CASSSLAGTEAFF,TGTGCCAGCAGCTCCCTGGCGGGCACTGAAGCTTTCTTT
TRBJ2-7,16,few,TRBD1,TRBV28,CASSLHSGTGTYEQYF,TGTGCCAGCAGTTTACATTCCGGGACAGGGACCTACGAGCAGTACTTC
TRBJ1-1,14,NA,NA,TRBV18,CASSPQTGRTEAFF,TGTGCCAGCTCACCTCAGACAGGACGGACTGAAGCTTTCTTT
TRBJ1-4,16,once,TRBD1,TRBV5-5,CASSLGQGATNEKLFF,TGTGCCAGCAGCCTAGGACAGGGGGCAACTAATGAAAAACTGTTTTTT
TRBJ2-1,16,NA,TRBD1,TRBV18,CASSPAGTGSYNEQFF,TGTGCCAGCTCACCAGCCGGGACAGGTTCCTACAATGAGCAGTTCTTC
TRBJ1-1,13,once,NA,TRBV11-1,CASSLQGNTEAFF,TGTGCCAGCAGCTTACAGGGGAACACTGAAGCTTTCTTT
TRBJ1-2,15,NA,NA,TRBV7-8,CASSPEAGYNYGYTF,TGTGCCAGCAGCCCGGAGGCAGGATATAACTATGGCTACACCTTC
TRBJ1-5,15,NA,NA,TRBV19,CASRSGVYSNQPQHF,TGTGCCAGTCGATCAGGGGTTTATAGCAATCAGCCCCAGCATTTT
TRBJ2-1,17,NA,TRBD2,TRBV5-1,CASSLWTIAGSYNEQFF,TGCGCCAGCAGCTTGTGGACCATAGCGGGATCCTACAATGAGCAGTTCTTC
TRBJ2-1,15,NA,NA,TRBV9,CASSISGDSYNEQFF,TGTGCCAGCAGCATCAGTGGAGACTCCTACAATGAGCAGTTCTTC
TRBJ1-2,15,NA,TRBD1,TRBV5-1,CASSFGTGENYGYTF,TGCGCCAGCAGCTTCGGGACAGGGGAAAACTATGGCTACACCTTC
TRBJ2-1,13,NA,TRBD2,TRBV7-3,CASSVGLGNEQFF,TGTGCCAGCAGTGTGGGACTAGGAAATGAGCAGTTCTTC
TRBJ2-2,17,few,TRBD2,TRBV27,CATRIGLAGIGTGELFF,TGTGCCACCCGTATAGGACTAGCGGGAATAGGCACCGGGGAGCTGTTTTTT
TRBJ1-3,14,NA,NA,TRBV28,CASSFPFAGNTIYF,TGTGCCAGCAGTTTTCCCTTCGCGGGAAACACCATATATTTT
TRBJ2-2,15,NA,TRBD2,TRBV5-4,CASSPTSGRTGELFF,TGTGCCAGCAGCCCAACTAGCGGGAGAACCGGGGAGCTGTTTTTT
TRBJ2-7,13,NA,NA,TRBV27,CASSLSLWSEQYF,TGTGCCAGCAGTTTATCCCTCTGGAGCGAGCAGTACTTC
TRBJ2-1,13,NA,NA,TRBV7-3,CASSSSGIHEQFF,TGTGCCAGCAGCTCCTCGGGGATCCATGAGCAGTTCTTC
TRBJ2-3,15,NA,TRBD1,TRBV7-2,CASSSRTGVIDTQYF,TGTGCCAGCAGCTCCAGGACAGGGGTCATAGATACGCAGTATTTT
TRBJ2-7,15,NA,TRBD1,TRBV7-2,CASSFLQGFSYEQYF,TGTGCCAGCAGCTTCTTACAGGGGTTCAGCTACGAGCAGTACTTC
TRBJ2-7,17,NA,TRBD1,TRBV6-4,CASSDPGRTGRVYEQYF,TGTGCCAGCAGTGACCCCGGAAGGACAGGGAGAGTCTACGAGCAGTACTTC
TRBJ2-2,15,NA,TRBD1,TRBV29-1,CSVEKGTGDTGELFF,TGCAGCGTTGAAAAGGGGACAGGGGACACCGGGGAGCTGTTTTTT
TRBJ1-3,20,NA,TRBD1,TRBV9,CASSAQPGQGVARNGNTIYF,TGTGCCAGCAGCGCTCAACCGGGACAGGGAGTAGCTAGGAATGGAAACACCATATATTTT
TRBJ2-5,16,NA,TRBD2,TRBV18,CASSPSGGGRQETQYF,TGTGCCAGCTCACCTTCGGGGGGAGGGCGACAAGAGACCCAGTACTTC
TRBJ2-5,13,NA,NA,TRBV29-1,CSVHQANQETQYF,TGCAGCGTGCACCAGGCCAACCAAGAGACCCAGTACTTC